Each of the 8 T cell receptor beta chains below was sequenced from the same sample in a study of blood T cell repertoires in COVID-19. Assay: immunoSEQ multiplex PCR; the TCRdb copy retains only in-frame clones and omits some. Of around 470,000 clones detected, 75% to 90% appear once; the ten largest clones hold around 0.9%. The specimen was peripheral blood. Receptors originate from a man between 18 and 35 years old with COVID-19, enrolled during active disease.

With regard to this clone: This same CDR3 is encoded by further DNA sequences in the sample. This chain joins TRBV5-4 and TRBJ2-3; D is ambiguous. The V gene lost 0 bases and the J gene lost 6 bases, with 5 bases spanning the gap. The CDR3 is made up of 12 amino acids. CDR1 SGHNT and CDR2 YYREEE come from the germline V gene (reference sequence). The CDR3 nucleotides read TGTGCCAGCAGCTTGGATGGCGATACGCAGTATTTT. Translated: CASSLDGDTQYF.

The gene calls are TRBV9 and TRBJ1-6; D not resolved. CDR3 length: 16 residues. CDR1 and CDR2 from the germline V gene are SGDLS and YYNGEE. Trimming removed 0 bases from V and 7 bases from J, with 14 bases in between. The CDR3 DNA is TGTGCCAGCAGCGTAGGGGCGGGAGTGAGGAATTCACCCCTCCACTTT. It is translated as CASSVGAGVRNSPLHF.

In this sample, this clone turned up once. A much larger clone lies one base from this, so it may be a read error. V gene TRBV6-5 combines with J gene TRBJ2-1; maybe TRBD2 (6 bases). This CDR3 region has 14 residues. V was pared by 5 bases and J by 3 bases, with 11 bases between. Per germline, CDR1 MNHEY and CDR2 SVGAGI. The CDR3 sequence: CASSKQTSYNEQFF. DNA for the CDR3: TGTGCCAGCAGTAAACAGACTAGCTACAATGAGCAGTTCTTC.

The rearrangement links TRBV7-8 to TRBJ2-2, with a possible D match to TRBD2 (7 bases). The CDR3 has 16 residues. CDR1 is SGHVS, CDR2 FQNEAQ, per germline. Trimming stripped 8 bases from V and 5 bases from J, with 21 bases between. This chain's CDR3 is CASRRREGGGTGELFF. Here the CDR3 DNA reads TGTGCCAGCCGACGACGTGAGGGAGGGGGGACCGGGGAGCTGTTTTTT.

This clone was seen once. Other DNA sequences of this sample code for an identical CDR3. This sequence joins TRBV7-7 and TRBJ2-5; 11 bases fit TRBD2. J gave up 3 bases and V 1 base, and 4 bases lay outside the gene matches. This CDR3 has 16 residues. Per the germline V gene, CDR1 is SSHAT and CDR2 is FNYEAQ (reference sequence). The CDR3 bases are TGTGCCAGCAGCTTAGGGCTAGCGGGGGGAAAAGAGACCCAGTACTTC. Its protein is CASSLGLAGGKETQYF. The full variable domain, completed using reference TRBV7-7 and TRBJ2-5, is GAGVSQSPRYKVTKRGQDVTLRCDPISSHATLYWYQQALGQGPEFLTYFNYEAQPDKSGLPSDRFSAERPEGSISTLTIQRTEQRDSAMYRCASSLGLAGGKETQYFGPGTRLLVL.

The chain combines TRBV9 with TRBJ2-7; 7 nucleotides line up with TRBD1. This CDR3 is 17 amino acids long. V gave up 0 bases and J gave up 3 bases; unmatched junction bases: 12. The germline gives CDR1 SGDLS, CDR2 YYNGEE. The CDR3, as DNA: TGTGCCAGCAGCGTAGGGGGACAGACAGGGCAACTCTACGAGCAGTACTTC. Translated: CASSVGGQTGQLYEQYF. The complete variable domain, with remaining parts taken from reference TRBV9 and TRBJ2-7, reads DSGVTQTPKHLITATGQRVTLRCSPRSGDLSVYWYQQSLDQGLQFLIQYYNGEERAKGNILERFSAQQFPDLHSELNLSSLELGDSALYFCASSVGGQTGQLYEQYFGPGTRLTVT.

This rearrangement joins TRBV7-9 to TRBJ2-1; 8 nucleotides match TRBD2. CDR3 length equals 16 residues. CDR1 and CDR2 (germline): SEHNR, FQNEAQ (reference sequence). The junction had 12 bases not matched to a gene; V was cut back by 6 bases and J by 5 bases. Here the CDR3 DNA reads TGTGCCAGCAGTCCAGTGAGCGGGAGAAGGGACAATGAGCAGTTCTTC. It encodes CASSPVSGRRDNEQFF.

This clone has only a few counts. The CDR3 spells CASSPAWTALNTQYF. The CDR3 nucleotides read TGTGCCAGCAGCCCCGCGTGGACAGCCCTTAATACGCAGTATTTT. The chain carries TRBV7-9 and TRBJ2-3; D perhaps matches TRBD1 (6 bases). Trimming stripped 5 bases from V and 7 bases from J, with 19 bases between. The CDR3 length is 15 residues. CDR1 and CDR2 from the germline V gene are SEHNR and FQNEAQ (reference sequence).